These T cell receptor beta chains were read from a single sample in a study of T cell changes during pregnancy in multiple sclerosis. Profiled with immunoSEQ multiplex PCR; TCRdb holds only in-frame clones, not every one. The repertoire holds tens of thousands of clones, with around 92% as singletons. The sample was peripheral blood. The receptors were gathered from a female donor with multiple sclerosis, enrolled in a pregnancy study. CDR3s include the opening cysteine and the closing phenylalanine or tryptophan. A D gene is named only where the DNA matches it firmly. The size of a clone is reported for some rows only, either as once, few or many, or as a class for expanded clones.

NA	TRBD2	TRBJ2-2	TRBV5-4	CASSQGLAGQNTGELFF	TGTGCCAGCAGTCAGGGACTAGCGGGACAGAACACCGGGGAGCTGTTTTTT
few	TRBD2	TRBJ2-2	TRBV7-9	CASSSVAGGLGGELFF	TGTGCCAGCAGCTCCGTAGCGGGAGGGCTTGGCGGGGAGCTGTTTTTT
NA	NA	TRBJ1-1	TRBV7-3	CASSLDPGSAEAFF	TGTGCCAGCAGCTTAGATCCAGGGTCCGCTGAAGCTTTCTTT
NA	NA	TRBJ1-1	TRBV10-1	CASSPRGANTEAFF	TGCGCCAGCAGTCCGAGAGGGGCGAACACTGAAGCTTTCTTT
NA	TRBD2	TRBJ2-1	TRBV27	CAIRTGSAWTSGLAYNEQFF	TGTGCCATTCGGACAGGGTCCGCGTGGACTAGCGGGCTAGCCTACAATGAGCAGTTCTTC
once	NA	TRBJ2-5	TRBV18	CASSPGDQETQYF	TGTGCCAGCTCACCGGGGGACCAAGAGACCCAGTACTTC
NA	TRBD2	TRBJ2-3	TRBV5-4	CACTLGTSSLDSTDTQYF	TGTGCCTGTACGCTAGGGACTAGCTCCCTCGATAGCACAGATACGCAGTATTTT
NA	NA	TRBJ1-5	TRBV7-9	CASSLWAGDGNQPQHF	TGTGCCAGCAGCTTGTGGGCAGGGGATGGCAATCAGCCCCAGCATTTT
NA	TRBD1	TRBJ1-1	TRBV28	CASSFGQGARKTEAFF	TGTGCCAGCAGTTTTGGTCAGGGGGCCAGAAAAACTGAAGCTTTCTTT
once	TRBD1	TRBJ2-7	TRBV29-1	CSVVGDSYEQYF	TGCAGCGTTGTGGGGGACAGTTACGAGCAGTACTTC
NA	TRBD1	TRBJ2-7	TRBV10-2	CASSESNRGTYEQYF	TGCGCCAGCAGTGAGTCAAACAGGGGGACCTACGAGCAGTACTTC
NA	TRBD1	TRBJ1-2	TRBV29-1	CSVRGQEDYGYTF	TGCAGCGTCAGGGGACAGGAGGACTATGGCTACACCTTC
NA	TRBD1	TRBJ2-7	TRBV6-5	CASSSPTGNEQYF	TGTGCCAGCAGTTCCCCGACAGGGAACGAGCAGTACTTC
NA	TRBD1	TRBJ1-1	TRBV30	CACLRGLEAFF	TGTGCCTGCCTCAGGGGGCTTGAAGCTTTCTTT
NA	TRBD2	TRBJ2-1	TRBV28	CASSLGREGYNEQFF	TGTGCCAGCAGTTTAGGCCGGGAGGGCTACAATGAGCAGTTCTTC
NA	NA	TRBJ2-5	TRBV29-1	CSVKGRFGETQYF	TGCAGCGTTAAGGGCAGATTCGGCGAGACCCAGTACTTC
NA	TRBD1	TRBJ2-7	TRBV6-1	CASSFPGQRSYEQYF	TGTGCCAGCAGTTTTCCGGGACAGAGGTCCTACGAGCAGTACTTC
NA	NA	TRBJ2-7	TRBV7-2	CASSSGTAYSYEQYF	TGTGCCAGCAGCTCTGGGACGGCCTACTCCTACGAGCAGTACTTC
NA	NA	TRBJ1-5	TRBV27	CASSLYSPDQPQHF	TGTGCCAGCAGTTTATATTCCCCCGATCAGCCCCAGCATTTT
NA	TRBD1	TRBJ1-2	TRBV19	CASSIGGQGGGGYTF	TGTGCCAGTAGTATAGGCGGACAGGGCGGCGGTGGCTACACCTTC
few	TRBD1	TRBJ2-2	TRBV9	CASSEKTGVRTGELFF	TGTGCCAGCAGCGAAAAGACAGGGGTTAGAACCGGGGAGCTGTTTTTT
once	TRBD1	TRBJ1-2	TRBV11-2	CASSLVGLQGAEGYTF	TGTGCCAGCAGCTTAGTGGGCTTACAGGGGGCCGAAGGCTACACCTTC